Following are 32 T cell receptor beta chains from one sample sequenced in a study of beta chain features in type 1 diabetes. Study conclusions and caveats: Type 1 diabetes patients had TCRB CDR3s that were shorter (moderately but significantly so) in all four CD4+ subsets.

These receptors have no known antigen. Reverse transcription of all isolated RNA meant that expressed TCRB transcripts were sequenced. Method: immunoSEQ multiplex PCR; TCRdb's copy keeps in-frame clones and lacks some. The table lists about 340,000 clones, 9.3% of them singletons. The specimen sequenced was central memory CD4+ T cells from blood. Receptors were obtained from a man aged 25-45 years with type 1 diabetes.

This clone turned up a few times. The chain has TRBV6-4 and TRBJ2-3; D is possibly TRBD1 or TRBD2 (6 bases each). Germline lookup yields CDR1 MRHNA and CDR2 SNTAGT. V lost 10 bases to trimming and J lost 4 bases, with 15 bases between them. The CDR3 totals 13 residues. Written as DNA, the CDR3 is TGTGCCACCAGGGCAGGGGAGGCAGATACGCAGTATTTT. Its translation is CATRAGEADTQYF.

CDR3 coding DNA: TGTGCCAGCAGCCAAGATTTGGCCAGGGTCGGGGCTTTCTTT. Protein sequence: CASSQDLARVGAFF. The V gene is TRBV14, the J gene TRBJ1-1, with a weak D call TRBD1 (5 bases). Germline CDR1 is SGHDN and CDR2 is FVKESK. This CDR3 is built from 14 residues. Trimming stripped 0 bases from V and 11 bases from J, with 16 bases between.

This clone was seen more than once but under ten times. The chain has TRBV7-9 and TRBJ2-3; D possibly corresponds to TRBD1 (6 bases). Germline V gene data show CDR1 as SEHNR and CDR2 as FQNEAQ (reference sequence). This CDR3 has 16 residues. The germline V and J ends were trimmed by 5 bases and 4 bases, with 19 bases remaining between them. As DNA, the CDR3 is TGTGCCAGCAGCCTCCAGATAACAGGGAAAGCAGATACGCAGTATTTT. Its protein is CASSLQITGKADTQYF.

This clone was recorded at least ten times. This sequence joins TRBV5-6 and TRBJ2-2; D is ambiguous. CDR3 length equals 16 residues. Trimming cost V 0 bases and J 2 bases, with 11 bases left between them. Germline V gives CDR1 SGHDT, CDR2 YYEEEE. Written as DNA, the CDR3 is TGTGCCAGCAGCTTGGGACCCTTAGGAAACACCGGGGAGCTGTTTTTT. It codes for CASSLGPLGNTGELFF.

The V gene is TRBV7-2, the J gene TRBJ2-2, with 9 bases that match TRBD1. The CDR3 runs to 16 residues. Germline loops: CDR1 SGHTA, CDR2 FQGNSA. V shed 6 bases and J 6 bases; nucleotides not matched to a gene: 11. CDR3 loop: CASSLAGTGFPGELFF. The CDR3, as DNA: TGTGCCAGCAGTCTAGCTGGGACAGGGTTCCCCGGGGAGCTGTTTTTT.

Only a few counts were recorded for this clone. The CDR3 reads CASSNQQGYEQYF. The CDR3 bases are TGTGCCAGTAGTAATCAACAGGGATACGAGCAGTACTTC. The chain employs TRBV19 and TRBJ2-7, with D perhaps matching TRBD1 (6 bases). Trimming removed 4 bases from V and 4 bases from J, with 11 bases in between. The CDR3 covers 13 residues. The germline CDR1 and CDR2 sequences are LNHDA and SQIVND (reference sequence).

V and J are TRBV29-1 and TRBJ1-2, with D maybe TRBD1 (6 bases). Germline V gene sequence: CDR1 SQVTM, CDR2 ANQGSEA. CDR3 size: 13 residues. Trimming took off 6 bases at V and 4 bases at J, with 15 bases between the two ends. CDR3 in DNA: TGCAGCGTGGAAATACAGGGCACCTATGGCTACACCTTC. Its translation: CSVEIQGTYGYTF.

This clone was detected a few times. The gene calls are TRBV18 and TRBJ2-6; possibly TRBD1 for D (5 bases). CDR1 KGHSH and CDR2 LQKENI come from the germline V gene. The CDR3 length is 16 residues. Trimming left V 2 bases short and J 5 bases short, with 13 bases between. The CDR3, as DNA: TGTGCCAGCTCACCAACAGGCACCCCTAGGGCCAACGTCCTGACTTTC. It specifies CASSPTGTPRANVLTF.

The genes are TRBV6-1 and TRBJ1-2, with TRBD1 matching 8 bases. Germline CDR1 and CDR2: MNHNS and SASEGT. The CDR3 consists of 16 residues. With V trimmed by 2 bases and J by 2 bases, 7 bases remained unmatched. The DNA of the CDR3 is TGTGCCAGCAGTGAACTCGACAGGGGCCGCAACTATGGCTACACCTTC. It yields the protein CASSELDRGRNYGYTF.

This sequence joins TRBV7-2 and TRBJ2-5, with D unresolved. This CDR3 spans 15 amino acids. Trimming removed 5 bases at V and 5 bases at J, with 18 bases between. Germline V gives CDR1 SGHTA, CDR2 FQGNSA. CDR3 coding DNA: TGTGCCAGCAGCCCGCGGCTTGGTCTTTGGGAGACCCAGTACTTC. Amino acids: CASSPRLGLWETQYF. Full variable domain (missing parts from reference TRBV7-2 and TRBJ2-5): GAGVSQSPSNKVTEKGKDVELRCDPISGHTALYWYRQSLGQGLEFLIYFQGNSAPDKSGLPSDRFSAERTGGSVSTLTIQRTQQEDSAVYLCASSPRLGLWETQYFGPGTRLLVL.

This clone has at least ten counts. The gene calls are TRBV4-3 and TRBJ2-1; TRBD2 aligns across 8 bases. Germline V CDR1 and CDR2: LGHNA, YSLEER. J gave up 8 bases and V 1 base, and 4 bases lay outside the gene matches. The CDR3 loop spans 14 amino acids. CDR3 sequence reads: CASSQVGAGDEQFF. As DNA, the CDR3 is TGCGCCAGCAGCCAAGTAGGAGCGGGGGATGAGCAGTTCTTC.

This clone was counted between two and nine times. In nucleotides, the CDR3 is TGTGCCAGCAGTTTACAGGGGGTGGGGTCACCCCTCCACTTT. It encodes CASSLQGVGSPLHF. The V call is TRBV6-6, the J call TRBJ1-6; 8 bases match TRBD1. Germline V gene sequence: CDR1 MNHNY, CDR2 SVGAGI (reference sequence). J gave up 10 bases and V 4 bases, and 6 bases lay outside the gene matches. The CDR3 extends over 14 amino acids.

The chain recombines TRBV28 with TRBJ2-3, with D possibly being TRBD2 (6 bases). CDR3 length: 15 residues. Per the germline V gene, CDR1 is MDHEN and CDR2 is SYDVKM. The V and J ends lost 10 bases and 6 bases respectively, with 23 bases between them. In nucleotides, the CDR3 is TGTGCCACGGAGGGGCTTGCGGGGATTGATGATACGCAGTATTTT. This codes for CATEGLAGIDDTQYF.

This clone was counted between two and nine times. J is TRBJ1-6 and V is TRBV28; the D is unclear. With 7 bases removed from V and 10 bases from J, the gap between germline ends came to 8 bases. The CDR3 has 11 residues. Germline values: CDR1 MDHEN, CDR2 SYDVKM. The CDR3 DNA reads TGTGCCAGCAACGGGGAATCACCCCTCCACTTT. Translation gives CASNGESPLHF.

This clone was seen only a few times. The J gene is TRBJ1-1, the V gene TRBV18; 10 nucleotides match TRBD1. CDR1 and CDR2 (germline): KGHSH, LQKENI. After removal of 4 bases from V and 4 bases from J, the junction contained 9 bases not matched to a gene. The CDR3 has 16 amino acids. The CDR3 nucleotides are TGTGCCAGCTCACGACAGGGGGCCCAAAAGGGCACTGAAGCTTTCTTT. This encodes CASSRQGAQKGTEAFF.

This chain links TRBV5-4 with TRBJ2-3; 14 nucleotides match TRBD2. The V gene's germline CDR1 is SGHNT and CDR2 YYREEE (reference sequence). V trimming: 4 bases; J trimming: 5 bases; junction bases outside the gene matches: 9. CDR3 size: 17 residues. This chain's CDR3 is CASSQGGLAGVIDTQYF. CDR3 sequence (DNA): TGTGCCAGCAGCCAAGGGGGACTAGCGGGGGTGATAGATACGCAGTATTTT.

The rearrangement uses TRBV9 and TRBJ2-5, with D uncertain. The germline V gene has CDR1 SGDLS and CDR2 YYNGEE. This CDR3 comprises 13 residues. V was pared by 0 bases and J by 4 bases, with 7 bases between. The CDR3 loop reads CASSVERGETQYF. The CDR3 DNA reads as TGTGCCAGCAGCGTAGAAAGAGGAGAGACCCAGTACTTC.

This clone was observed many times. The V and J genes are TRBV7-2 and TRBJ2-1, with 10 bases identical to TRBD2. This CDR3 contains 15 residues. Germline V gene data show CDR1 as SGHTA and CDR2 as FQGNSA. After removal of 5 bases from V and 3 bases from J, the junction contained 4 bases not matched to a gene. The CDR3 is CASSLRTSGYNEQFF. In DNA, the CDR3 is TGTGCCAGCAGCCTACGGACTAGCGGCTACAATGAGCAGTTCTTC.

This clone was seen a few times. This chain connects TRBV6-6 to TRBJ1-5, with D possibly matching TRBD1 (6 bases). The CDR3 is 12 amino acids. Germline V gene data show CDR1 as MNHNY and CDR2 as SVGAGI (reference sequence). V lost 7 bases and J 6 bases, leaving 10 bases between the germline ends. Here the CDR3 DNA reads TGTGCCAGCAACAGGGAGGGTCAGCCCCAGCATTTT. Protein sequence: CASNREGQPQHF.

The rearrangement links TRBV6-1 to TRBJ1-2, with 7 bases fitting TRBD1. The CDR3 is 13 amino acids. V shed 9 bases, J shed 0 bases, and the junction held 4 bases outside the gene matches. Germline V gene sequence: CDR1 MNHNS, CDR2 SASEGT. The CDR3 loop is CASSGTANYGYTF. The DNA for the CDR3 is TGTGCCAGTTCGGGGACAGCTAACTATGGCTACACCTTC.

V is TRBV5-1 and J is TRBJ2-3; 7 nucleotides line up with TRBD2. CDR1 is SGHRS and CDR2 is YFSETQ in the germline V gene. CDR3 size: 15 residues. V shed 4 bases, J shed 4 bases, and the junction held 9 bases outside the gene matches. The CDR3 sequence is CASSEEGGVADTQYF. CDR3 nucleotide sequence: TGCGCCAGCAGCGAGGAGGGAGGGGTGGCAGATACGCAGTATTTT.

In its sample, this clone was seen a few times. The V gene is TRBV19, the J gene TRBJ2-4; maybe TRBD1 (5 bases). Germline V lookup: CDR1 LNHDA, CDR2 SQIVND (reference sequence). This CDR3 comprises 19 residues. V lost 2 bases and J 0 bases, leaving 20 bases between the germline ends. The CDR3, as DNA: TGTGCCAGTAGTATAACGCAACCCCAGGGTCCTGTAGCCAAAAACATTCAGTACTTC. Protein product: CASSITQPQGPVAKNIQYF.

This clone was seen a few times. This chain joins TRBV28 and TRBJ1-6; a possible D gene is TRBD1 (6 bases). Looked up from germline, CDR1 is MDHEN and CDR2 is SYDVKM. V was shortened by 5 bases and J by 14 bases, with 25 bases between the two germline ends. The CDR3 has 16 amino acids. As DNA, the CDR3 is TGTGCCAGCAGTCCTCGGGACATTAGATCGGTTGGGGCCCTCCACTTT. It is translated as CASSPRDIRSVGALHF.

The V gene is TRBV11-2, the J gene TRBJ1-1; D is perhaps TRBD1 (6 bases). Germline loops: CDR1 SGHAT, CDR2 FQNNGV. The CDR3 loop spans 14 amino acids. V gave up 3 bases and J gave up 6 bases, with 14 bases separating them. CDR3 sequence reads: CASSFVGGLAEAFF. The CDR3 DNA is TGTGCCAGCAGCTTTGTTGGGGGGCTGGCTGAAGCTTTCTTT.

This clone has just one count. This sequence joins TRBV7-2 and TRBJ2-3, with 11 bases lining up with TRBD2. The CDR3 spans 19 residues. With V trimmed by 0 bases and J by 0 bases, 8 bases remained unmatched. Per germline, CDR1 SGHTA and CDR2 FQGNSA. CDR3 sequence reads: CASSLAILAGGFSTDTQYF. The CDR3 DNA reads TGTGCCAGCAGCTTAGCGATCCTAGCGGGGGGCTTCAGCACAGATACGCAGTATTTT. The full variable domain, its missing parts supplied by reference TRBV7-2 and TRBJ2-3, is GAGVSQSPSNKVTEKGKDVELRCDPISGHTALYWYRQSLGQGLEFLIYFQGNSAPDKSGLPSDRFSAERTGGSVSTLTIQRTQQEDSAVYLCASSLAILAGGFSTDTQYFGPGTRLTVL.

This clone has only a few counts. The chain carries TRBV2 and TRBJ1-5, with D possibly matching TRBD1 (5 bases). V was clipped by 8 bases and J by 0 bases, with 14 bases between them. The CDR3 is 15 amino acids. Germline CDR1 and CDR2: SNHLY and FYNNEI. Here the CDR3 reads CASSLGVFSNQPQHF. CDR3 nucleotide sequence: TGTGCCAGCTCGCTGGGGGTGTTTAGCAATCAGCCCCAGCATTTT.

The sample holds a few counts of this clone. The chain recombines TRBV19 with TRBJ2-6; TRBD2 is a possible D gene (5 bases). V was pared by 4 bases and J by 2 bases, with 9 bases between. This CDR3 comprises 15 residues. CDR1 and CDR2 from the germline V gene are LNHDA and SQIVND (reference sequence). Here the CDR3 reads CASSTQEAGANVLTF. For the CDR3, the DNA is TGTGCCAGTAGTACTCAGGAGGCTGGGGCCAACGTCCTGACTTTC.

This clone has a count of ten or more. The J gene is TRBJ2-5, the V gene TRBV23-1, with D perhaps being TRBD1 or TRBD2 (5 bases each). TRBV23-1 is assigned to the ORF class and has an uncertain function. The CDR3 loop spans 16 amino acids. Trimming left V 0 bases short and J 2 bases short, with 13 bases between. The CDR3 sequence: CASSQSVRGRQETQYF. CDR3 nucleotides: TGCGCCAGCAGTCAATCGGTGAGGGGCCGACAAGAGACCCAGTACTTC.

The chain uses TRBV11-2 and TRBJ2-5; 8 bases map to TRBD2. The CDR3 is 16 amino acids. From germline, CDR1 is SGHAT and CDR2 FQNNGV. Unmatched junction bases numbered 9, after V lost 1 base and J lost 5 bases. CDR3 sequence: CASSLVSGGADETQYF. CDR3 sequence (DNA): TGTGCCAGCAGCTTAGTCTCCGGGGGGGCCGATGAGACCCAGTACTTC.

This clone came up once. This rearrangement joins TRBV28 to TRBJ2-5; possibly TRBD1 for D (6 bases). This CDR3 is built from 13 residues. The ends were cut back, 7 bases at V and 5 bases at J, with 14 bases in the middle. The germline CDR1 and CDR2 sequences are MDHEN and SYDVKM. CDR3 DNA sequence: TGTGCCAGCATTACAGGGAGTGGGGAGACCCAGTACTTC. Encoded protein: CASITGSGETQYF.

This clone was counted a single time. The V gene is TRBV7-2, the J gene TRBJ2-7; D perhaps matches TRBD1 (6 bases). The CDR3 is 14 amino acids. Trimming took 1 base from V and 7 from J, leaving 14 bases between them. Germline V gives CDR1 SGHTA, CDR2 FQGNSA. The CDR3 sequence: CASSLESGRGEQYF. The CDR3 DNA is TGTGCCAGCAGCTTAGAGTCTGGCAGGGGTGAGCAGTACTTC.

This chain uses TRBV29-1 with TRBJ1-1; 7 bases fit TRBD1. The CDR3 loop spans 11 amino acids. Germline CDR1 SQVTM, CDR2 ANQGSEA. The CDR3 nucleotides read TGCAGTCAATCCAGGGGGACTGAAGCTTTCTTT. This codes for CSQSRGTEAFF.